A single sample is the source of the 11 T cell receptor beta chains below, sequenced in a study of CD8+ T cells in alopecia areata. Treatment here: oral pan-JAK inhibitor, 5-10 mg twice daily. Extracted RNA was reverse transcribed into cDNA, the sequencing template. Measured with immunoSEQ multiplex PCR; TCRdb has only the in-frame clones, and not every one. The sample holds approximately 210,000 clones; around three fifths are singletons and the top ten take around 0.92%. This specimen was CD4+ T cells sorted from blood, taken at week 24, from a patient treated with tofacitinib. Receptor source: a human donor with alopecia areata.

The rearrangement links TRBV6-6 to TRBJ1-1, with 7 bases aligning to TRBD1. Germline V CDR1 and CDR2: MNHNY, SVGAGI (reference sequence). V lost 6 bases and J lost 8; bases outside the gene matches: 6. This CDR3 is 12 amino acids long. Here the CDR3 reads CASSPGTAEAFF. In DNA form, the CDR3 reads TGTGCCAGCAGCCCCGGGACAGCCGAAGCTTTCTTT.

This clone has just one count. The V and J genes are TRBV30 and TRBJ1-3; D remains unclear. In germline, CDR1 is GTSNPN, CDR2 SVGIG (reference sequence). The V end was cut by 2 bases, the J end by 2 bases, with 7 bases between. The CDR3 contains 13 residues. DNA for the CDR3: TGTGCCTGGAGTAAGGCGGCTGGAAACACCATATATTTT. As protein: CAWSKAAGNTIYF.

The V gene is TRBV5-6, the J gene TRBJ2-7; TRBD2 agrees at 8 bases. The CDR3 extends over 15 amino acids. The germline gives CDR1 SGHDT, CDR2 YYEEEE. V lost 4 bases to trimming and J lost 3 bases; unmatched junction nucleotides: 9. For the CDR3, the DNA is TGTGCCAGCAGCCCGATACTAGCGGCCAACTACGAGCAGTACTTC. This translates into CASSPILAANYEQYF.

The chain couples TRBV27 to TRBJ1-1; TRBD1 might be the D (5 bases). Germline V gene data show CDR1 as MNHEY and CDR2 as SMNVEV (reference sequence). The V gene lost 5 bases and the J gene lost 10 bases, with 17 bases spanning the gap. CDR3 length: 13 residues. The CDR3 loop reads CASSPQFRGTAFF. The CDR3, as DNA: TGTGCCAGCAGTCCCCAGTTTCGGGGGACAGCTTTCTTT.

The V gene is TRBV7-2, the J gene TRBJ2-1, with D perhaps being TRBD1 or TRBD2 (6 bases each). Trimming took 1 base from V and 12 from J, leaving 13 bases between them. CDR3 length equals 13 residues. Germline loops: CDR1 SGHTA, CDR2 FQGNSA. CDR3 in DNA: TGTGCCAGCAGCTTAGACGGGGGCATTCGGCAGTTCTTC. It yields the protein CASSLDGGIRQFF.

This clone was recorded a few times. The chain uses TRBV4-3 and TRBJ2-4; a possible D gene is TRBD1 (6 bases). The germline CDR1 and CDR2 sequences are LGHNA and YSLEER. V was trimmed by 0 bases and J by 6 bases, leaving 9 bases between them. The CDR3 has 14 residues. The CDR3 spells CASSQEDSRNIQYF. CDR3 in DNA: TGCGCCAGCAGCCAAGAGGACAGTAGAAACATTCAGTACTTC.

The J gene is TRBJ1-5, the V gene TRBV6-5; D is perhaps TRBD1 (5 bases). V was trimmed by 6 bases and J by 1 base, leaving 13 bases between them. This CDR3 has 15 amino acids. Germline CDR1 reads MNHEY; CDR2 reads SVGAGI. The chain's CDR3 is CASRLGTDSNQPQHF. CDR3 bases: TGTGCCAGCAGACTCGGGACGGACAGCAATCAGCCCCAGCATTTT.

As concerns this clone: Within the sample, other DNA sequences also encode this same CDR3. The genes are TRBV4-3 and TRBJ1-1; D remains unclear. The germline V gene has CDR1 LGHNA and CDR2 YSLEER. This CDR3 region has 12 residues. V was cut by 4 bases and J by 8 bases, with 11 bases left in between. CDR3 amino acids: CASSRTAGEAFF. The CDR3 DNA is TGCGCCAGCAGCCGTACAGCTGGGGAAGCTTTCTTT.

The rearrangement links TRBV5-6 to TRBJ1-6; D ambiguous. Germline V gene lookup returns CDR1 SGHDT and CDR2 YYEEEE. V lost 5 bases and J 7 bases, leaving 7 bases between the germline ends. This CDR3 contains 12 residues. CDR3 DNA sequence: TGTGCCAGCAGTTCCCCCAATTCACCCCTCCACTTT. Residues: CASSSPNSPLHF.

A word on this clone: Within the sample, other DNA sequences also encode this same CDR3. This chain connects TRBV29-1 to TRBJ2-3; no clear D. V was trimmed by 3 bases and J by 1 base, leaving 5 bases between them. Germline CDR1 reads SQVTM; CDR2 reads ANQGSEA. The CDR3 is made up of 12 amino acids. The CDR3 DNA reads TGCAGCGTTGAGTGGGGCACAGATACGCAGTATTTT. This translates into CSVEWGTDTQYF.

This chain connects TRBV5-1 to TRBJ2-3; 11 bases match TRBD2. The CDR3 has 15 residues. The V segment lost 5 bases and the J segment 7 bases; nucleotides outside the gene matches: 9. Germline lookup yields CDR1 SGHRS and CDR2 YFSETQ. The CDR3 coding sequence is TGCGCCAGCAGTCTAGCGGGGGGTCTAGAACATACGCAGTATTTT. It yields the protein CASSLAGGLEHTQYF. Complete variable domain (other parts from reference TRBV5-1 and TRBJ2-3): KAGVTQTPRYLIKTRGQQVTLSCSPISGHRSVSWYQQTPGQGLQFLFEYFSETQRNKGNFPGRFSGRQFSNSRSEMNVSTLELGDSALYLCASSLAGGLEHTQYFGPGTRLTVL.